What follows describes a single T cell receptor (beta chain). TCR beta sequencing was performed on blood CD8+ and CD4+ T cells. Those who served as multiple sclerosis controls were treatment-naive patients with stable or active relapsing-remitting disease. The CDR3 is 13 residues long. The V and J ends lost 4 bases and 6 bases respectively, with 11 bases between them. The germline V gene has CDR1 SEHNR and CDR2 FQNEAQ (reference sequence). The data derive from a study of CD8 T cells in Susac syndrome. An amount of RNA that ranged from about 0.45 to 1 ug was reverse transcribed with random hexamers. Amplification of the TCR beta CDR3 was carried out by immunoSEQ multiplex PCR, which spanned a total of 54 Vbeta and 13 Jbeta segments. One entry per CDR3 protein, called by TCRdb with MiXCR from the immunoSEQ multiplex PCR reads. The table records around 280,000 distinct CDR3 sequences, about 90% of them present only once.

The source material was CD4+ T cells from PBMCs. This receptor was obtained from a human donor with multiple sclerosis. The chain combines TRBV7-9 with TRBJ2-3; TRBD2 might be the D (5 bases). This CDR3 is CASSSTSRDTQYF. The CDR3 DNA reads as TGTGCCAGCAGCTCTACTAGTCGGGATACGCAGTATTTT.